This paragraph reports one T cell receptor (beta chain). The antigen remains undetermined. This record belongs to a study of T-cell memory formation after mild COVID-19. CDR3 size: 11 residues. The germline V gene encodes CDR1 MNHEY and CDR2 SVGAGI. The J segment lost 7 bases and the V segment lost 10 bases, leaving 6 bases of the junction unmatched. Findings and caveats of the study: Researchers could not confirm that second-wave clones peaking on day 37 targeted SARS-CoV-2.

MiXCR, applied by TCRdb to the 5' RACE reads, yields one record per CDR3 protein. The sample carries 250,000 to 300,000 distinct CDR3 sequences, 7.5% to 9.5% recorded once. The sequenced sample was PBMCs or a T cell subset sorted from them (not recorded which). This chain uses TRBV6-5 with TRBJ1-1; 7 nucleotides align to TRBD1. This sequence originates from a man aged 18 to 35 who had mild COVID-19 (a few samples of this study predate the infection). Cell type and time point are not known. The CDR3 loop reads CATRQGVEAFF. In DNA form, the CDR3 reads TGTGCCACCCGGCAGGGGGTTGAAGCTTTCTTT.